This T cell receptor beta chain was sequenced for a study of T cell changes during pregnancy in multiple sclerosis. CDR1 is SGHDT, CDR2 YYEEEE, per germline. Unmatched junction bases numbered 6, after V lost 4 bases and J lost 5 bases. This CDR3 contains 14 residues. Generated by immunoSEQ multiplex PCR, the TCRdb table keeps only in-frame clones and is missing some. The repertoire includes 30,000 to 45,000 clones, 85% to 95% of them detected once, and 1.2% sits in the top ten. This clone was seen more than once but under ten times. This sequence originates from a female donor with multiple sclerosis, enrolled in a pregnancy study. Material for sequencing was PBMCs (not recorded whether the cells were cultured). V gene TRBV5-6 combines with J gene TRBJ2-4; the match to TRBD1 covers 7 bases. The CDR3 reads CASSLLTGQNIQYF. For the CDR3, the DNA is TGTGCCAGCAGCCTACTGACAGGGCAAAACATTCAGTACTTC.